This T cell receptor beta chain came from a study of OX40 agonist ivuxolimab in advanced cancers. About the study: An agonistic anti-OX40 (CD134) antibody, ivuxolimab, was used to treat the patients. Intravenous ivuxolimab at 0.01 to 10 mg/kg was given to patients every 2 weeks.

Repertoires were generated with immunoSEQ multiplex PCR, while TCRdb's copy carries only in-frame clones and drops some. The data show 75,000 to 100,000 clones, 70% to 90% seen once. The receptor comes from an adult with an advanced solid tumor such as melanoma, head and neck, liver or kidney cancer. The starting material was CD4+ or CD8+ T cells sorted from blood, obtained in a trial of the OX40 agonist ivuxolimab.

The CDR3 bases are TGCAGCGTTGAAGGGGGTGGATACGAGCAGTACTTC. This codes for CSVEGGGYEQYF. This chain connects TRBV29-1 to TRBJ2-7, with no clear D. Trimming left V 1 base short and J 4 bases short, with 8 bases between. This CDR3 comprises 12 residues. The germline V gene has CDR1 SQVTM and CDR2 ANQGSEA.